Following are 14 T cell receptor beta chains from one sample sequenced in a study of T cell responses to AZD1222 COVID-19 vaccine. Sequencing was performed with immunoSEQ multiplex PCR; in TCRdb, only in-frame clones are kept and a portion is missing. The profile shows approximately 110,000 clones, just under 90% of them singletons. The source material was peripheral blood, sampled on day 0 of AZD1222 vaccination. The receptors come from an adult in good health.

This clone came up once. V and J are TRBV6-5 and TRBJ2-2; D gene uncertain. CDR1 and CDR2 (germline): MNHEY, SVGAGI. The V end was cut by 0 bases, the J end by 4 bases, with 6 bases between. This CDR3 has 14 residues. The CDR3 DNA is TGTGCCAGCAGTTACTCGATCCTCACCGGGGAGCTGTTTTTT. Translation: CASSYSILTGELFF.

The genes are TRBV6-9 and TRBJ1-1; TRBD1 matches at 7 bases. CDR3 size: 18 residues. Germline V lookup: CDR1 MNHGY, CDR2 SVAAGI. The trim removed 4 bases at V and 0 bases at J, leaving 14 bases unmatched. CDR3 DNA: TGTGCCAGCAGTTCCGTGGACAGGATCCCTTCCTTGAACACTGAAGCTTTCTTT. Amino acids: CASSSVDRIPSLNTEAFF.

The chain links TRBV5-5 to TRBJ1-1; 10 nucleotides line up with TRBD1. V lost 5 bases, J lost 4 bases, and 17 bases stayed unmatched. CDR3 size: 18 residues. CDR1 SGHKS and CDR2 YYEKEE come from the germline V gene (reference sequence). DNA for the CDR3: TGTGCCAGCAGTTTGATCTATACCGGGACAGGGGCTCTCACTGAAGCTTTCTTT. It is translated as CASSLIYTGTGALTEAFF.

The rearrangement links TRBV6-5 to TRBJ1-2; no definite D call. The CDR3 loop spans 12 amino acids. Germline CDR1 reads MNHEY; CDR2 reads SVGAGI. Between the trimmed V and J ends, which lost 5 bases and 2 bases, there was a span of 6 bases. CDR3 DNA: TGTGCCAGCAGTCCGGGGAACTATGGCTACACCTTC. Its protein is CASSPGNYGYTF.

The chain combines TRBV25-1 with TRBJ1-2; no clear D gene. This CDR3 is built from 15 residues. Germline V gene data show CDR1 as MGHDK and CDR2 as SYGVNS. Trimming stripped 1 base from V and 1 base from J, with 10 bases between. CDR3 sequence (DNA): TGTGCCAGCAGTGAATTTGCCAGCGATAACTATGGCTACACCTTC. This sequence encodes CASSEFASDNYGYTF.

This chain joins TRBV4-1 and TRBJ2-2; D uncertain. V was cut by 1 base and J by 0 bases, with 3 bases left in between. This CDR3 region has 14 residues. Germline values: CDR1 MGHRA, CDR2 YSYEKL. Written as DNA, the CDR3 is TGCGCCAGCAGCCAAGGCGCGAACACCGGGGAGCTGTTTTTT. Translation: CASSQGANTGELFF.

The chain carries TRBV3-1 (or the pseudogene TRBV3-2) and TRBJ1-2; a weak D match, TRBD1 (6 bases). CDR1 is LGHDT, CDR2 YNNKEL, per germline (reference sequence). CDR3 length: 14 amino acids. Trimming removed 6 bases from V and 3 bases from J, with 14 bases in between. The CDR3 nucleotides read TGTGCCAGCAGAAACACCAGGGGACACTATGGCTACACCTTC. Translated, it gives CASRNTRGHYGYTF.

The rearrangement links TRBV6-4 to TRBJ1-6; 9 bases map to TRBD1. This CDR3 is 15 amino acids long. Trimming cost V 5 bases and J 6 bases; bases outside gene matches: 5. In germline, CDR1 is MRHNA, CDR2 SNTAGT. The CDR3 coding sequence is TGTGCCAGCAGTACCGGGACAGGGAGTAATTCACCCCTCCACTTT. Its protein product is CASSTGTGSNSPLHF.

The chain couples TRBV18 to TRBJ1-2, with no clear D. Trimming stripped 5 bases from V and 4 bases from J, with 17 bases between. The germline V gene encodes CDR1 KGHSH and CDR2 LQKENI. The CDR3 is 15 residues long. The CDR3 region is CASSYAQDHLYGYTF. CDR3 coding DNA: TGTGCCAGCTCATACGCGCAGGACCATCTCTATGGCTACACCTTC. Together with reference TRBV18 and TRBJ1-2, the CDR3 gives the full variable domain: NAGVMQNPRHLVRRRGQEARLRCSPMKGHSHVYWYRQLPEEGLKFMVYLQKENIIDESGMPKERFSAEFPKEGPSILRIQQVVRGDSAAYFCASSYAQDHLYGYTFGSGTRLTVV.

The chain couples TRBV5-5 to TRBJ1-3, with D hard to call. Germline-derived CDR1 and CDR2 are SGHKS and YYEKEE (reference sequence). The V and J ends lost 4 bases and 6 bases respectively, with 14 bases between them. CDR3 length: 14 amino acids. CDR3 amino acids: CASSRTGRENTIYF. DNA for the CDR3: TGTGCCAGCAGCCGAACGGGCCGGGAAAACACCATATATTTT.

This sequence joins TRBV4-1 and TRBJ2-5; TRBD2 matches 11 bases. This CDR3 comprises 17 residues. The V and J ends lost 1 base and 3 bases, in that order; junction bases with no gene match: 7. Germline assignment: CDR1 MGHRA and CDR2 YSYEKL. As DNA, the CDR3 is TGCGCCAGCAGCCAAGCAATCGGGACTAGCGGAGAAGAGACCCAGTACTTC. This translates into CASSQAIGTSGEETQYF.

The CDR3 here is CASSTGTGTLKIYGYTF. CDR3 nucleotide sequence: TGTGCCAGCAGCACCGGGACAGGGACCCTCAAGATCTATGGCTACACCTTC. The V and J genes are TRBV5-4 and TRBJ1-2; 9 bases agree with TRBD1. Germline CDR1 is SGHNT and CDR2 is YYREEE (reference sequence). The ends lost 4 bases at V and 4 bases at J; junction bases unmatched: 14. The CDR3 runs to 17 residues.

By proportion, this clone is large. J is TRBJ2-7 and V is TRBV7-9; TRBD2 matches 12 bases. From germline, CDR1 is SEHNR and CDR2 FQNEAQ (reference sequence). This CDR3 comprises 16 residues. The J segment lost 3 bases and the V segment lost 5 bases, leaving 8 bases of the junction unmatched. The CDR3 DNA reads as TGTGCCAGCAGCCCGCGGACTAGCGGGACCGGCTACGAGCAGTACTTC. It yields the protein CASSPRTSGTGYEQYF.

This sequence joins TRBV6-6 and TRBJ1-1, with D unresolved. CDR1 and CDR2 from the germline V gene are MNHNY and SVGAGI (reference sequence). The CDR3 runs 13 residues. V was shortened by 8 bases and J by 2 bases, with 12 bases between the two germline ends. The CDR3: CASRQAYNTEAFF. CDR3 sequence (DNA): TGTGCCAGCCGGCAGGCGTATAACACTGAAGCTTTCTTT.